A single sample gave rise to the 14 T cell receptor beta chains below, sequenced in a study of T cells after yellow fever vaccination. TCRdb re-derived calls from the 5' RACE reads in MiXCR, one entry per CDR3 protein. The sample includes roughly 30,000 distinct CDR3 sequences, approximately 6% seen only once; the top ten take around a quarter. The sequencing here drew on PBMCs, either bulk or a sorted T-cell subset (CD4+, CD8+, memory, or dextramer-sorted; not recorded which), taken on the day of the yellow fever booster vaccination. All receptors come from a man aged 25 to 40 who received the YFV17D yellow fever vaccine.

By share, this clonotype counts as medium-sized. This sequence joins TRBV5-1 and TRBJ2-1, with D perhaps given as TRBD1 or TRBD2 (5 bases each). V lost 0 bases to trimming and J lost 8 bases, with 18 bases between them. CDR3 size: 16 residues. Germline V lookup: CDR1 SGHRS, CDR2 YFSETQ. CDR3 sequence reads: CASSLAGTSGGYEQFF. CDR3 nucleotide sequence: TGCGCCAGCAGCTTGGCCGGGACCTCCGGCGGCTATGAGCAGTTCTTC.

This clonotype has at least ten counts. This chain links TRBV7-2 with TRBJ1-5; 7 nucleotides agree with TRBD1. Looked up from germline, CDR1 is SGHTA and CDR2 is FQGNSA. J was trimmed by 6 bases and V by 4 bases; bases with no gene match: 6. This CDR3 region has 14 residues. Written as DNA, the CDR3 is TGTGCCAGCAGCTCAGACAGGGTTTCTCAGCCCCAGCATTTT. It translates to CASSSDRVSQPQHF.

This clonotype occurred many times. CDR3 sequence: CASSLGTAYEQYF. CDR3 DNA sequence: TGTGCCAGCAGCCTTGGGACAGCCTACGAGCAGTACTTC. This chain links TRBV7-8 with TRBJ2-7, with 7 nucleotides matching TRBD1. From germline, CDR1 is SGHVS and CDR2 FQNEAQ. The V segment lost 5 bases and the J segment 2 bases; nucleotides outside the gene matches: 3. The CDR3 runs 13 residues. Variable domain in full (rest from reference TRBV7-8 and TRBJ2-7): GAGVSQSPRYKVAKRGQDVALRCDPISGHVSLFWYQQALGQGPEFLTYFQNEAQLDKSGLPSDRFFAERPEGSVSTLKIQRTQQEDSAVYLCASSLGTAYEQYFGPGTRLTVT.

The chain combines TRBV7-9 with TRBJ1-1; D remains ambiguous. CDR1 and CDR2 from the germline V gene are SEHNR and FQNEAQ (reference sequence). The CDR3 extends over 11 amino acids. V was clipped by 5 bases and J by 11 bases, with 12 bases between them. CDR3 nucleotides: TGTGCCAGCAGCCCCCTCGGTGTGGCTTTCTTT. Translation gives CASSPLGVAFF.

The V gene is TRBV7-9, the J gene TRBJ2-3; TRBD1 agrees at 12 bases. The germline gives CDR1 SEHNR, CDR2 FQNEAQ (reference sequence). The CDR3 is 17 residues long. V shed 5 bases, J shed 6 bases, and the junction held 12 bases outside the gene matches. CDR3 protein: CASSPGGTGGVSDTQYF. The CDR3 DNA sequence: TGTGCCAGCAGCCCTGGGGGGACAGGGGGCGTATCGGATACGCAGTATTTT.

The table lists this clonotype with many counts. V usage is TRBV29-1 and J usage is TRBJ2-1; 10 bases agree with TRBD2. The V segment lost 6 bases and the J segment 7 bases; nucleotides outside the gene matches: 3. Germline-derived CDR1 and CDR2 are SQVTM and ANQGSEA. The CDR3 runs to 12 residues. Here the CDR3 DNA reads TGCAGCGTGAGGACTAGCGGTAATGAGCAGTTCTTC. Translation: CSVRTSGNEQFF.

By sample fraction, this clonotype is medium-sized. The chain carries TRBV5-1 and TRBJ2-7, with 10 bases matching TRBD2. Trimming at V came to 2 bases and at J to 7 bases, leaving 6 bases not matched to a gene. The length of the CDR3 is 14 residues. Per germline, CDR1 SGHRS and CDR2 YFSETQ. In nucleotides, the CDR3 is TGCGCCAGCAGCTTCGGGACTAGCGACAGAGAGCAGTACTTC. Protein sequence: CASSFGTSDREQYF.

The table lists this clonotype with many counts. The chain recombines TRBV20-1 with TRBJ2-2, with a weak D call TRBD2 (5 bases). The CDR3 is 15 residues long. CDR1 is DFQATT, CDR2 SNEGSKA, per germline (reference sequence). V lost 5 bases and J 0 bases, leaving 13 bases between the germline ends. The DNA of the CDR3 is TGCAGTGCTCGACCGTGGAGGTCGAACACCGGGGAGCTGTTTTTT. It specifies CSARPWRSNTGELFF.

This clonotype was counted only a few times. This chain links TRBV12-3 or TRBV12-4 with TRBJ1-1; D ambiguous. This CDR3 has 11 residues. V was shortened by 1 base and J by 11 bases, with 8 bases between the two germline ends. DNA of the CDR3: TGTGCCAGCAGTTTAGGGGTGATCGCTTTCTTT. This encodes CASSLGVIAFF.

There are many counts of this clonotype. The CDR3 loop is CASSLGTGPRELFF. The CDR3 bases are TGTGCCAGCAGCTTAGGGACGGGGCCCAGGGAGCTGTTTTTT. The chain combines TRBV7-3 with TRBJ2-2; D may be TRBD1 or TRBD2 (5 bases each). The germline V gene encodes CDR1 SGHTA and CDR2 FQGTGA. This CDR3 is 14 amino acids long. Trimming took off 2 bases at V and 9 bases at J, with 13 bases between the two ends.

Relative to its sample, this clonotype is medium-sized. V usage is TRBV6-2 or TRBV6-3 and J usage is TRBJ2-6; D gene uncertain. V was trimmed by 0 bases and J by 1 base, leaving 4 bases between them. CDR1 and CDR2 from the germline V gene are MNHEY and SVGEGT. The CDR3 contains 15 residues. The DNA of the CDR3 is TGTGCCAGCAGTTACTCGATTTCTGGGGCCAACGTCCTGACTTTC. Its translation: CASSYSISGANVLTF.

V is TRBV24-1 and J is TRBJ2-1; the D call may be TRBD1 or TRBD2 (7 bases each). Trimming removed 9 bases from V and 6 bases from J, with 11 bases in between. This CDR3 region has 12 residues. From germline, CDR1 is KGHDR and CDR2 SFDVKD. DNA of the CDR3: TGTGCCACCTCCAGGGGGGGCAATGAGCAGTTCTTC. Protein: CATSRGGNEQFF.

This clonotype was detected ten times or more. The DNA for the CDR3 is TGCGCCAGCAGCCAAGATCGACAGGGGTTTTACTATGGCTACACCTTC. It specifies CASSQDRQGFYYGYTF. The genes are TRBV4-3 and TRBJ1-2, with 8 bases matching TRBD1. Germline assignment: CDR1 LGHNA and CDR2 YSLEER. The V segment lost 0 bases and the J segment 3 bases; nucleotides outside the gene matches: 6. This CDR3 is 16 amino acids long.

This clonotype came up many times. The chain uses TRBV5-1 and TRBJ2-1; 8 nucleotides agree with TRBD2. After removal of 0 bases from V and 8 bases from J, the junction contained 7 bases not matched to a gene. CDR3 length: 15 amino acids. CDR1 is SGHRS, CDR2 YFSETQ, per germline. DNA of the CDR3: TGCGCCAGCAGCTTGGGCGGGAGGCGGTCAGATGAGCAGTTCTTC. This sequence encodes CASSLGGRRSDEQFF.